This T cell receptor (beta chain) emerged from a study of T-cell reconstitution after alpha-beta-depleted transplantation in children. Study-wide points: There were some patients whose high TCRbeta diversity at day 60 came from surviving recipient T cells and thymic progenitors.

Germline values: CDR1 MNHEY, CDR2 SMNVEV (reference sequence). The J segment lost 4 bases and the V segment lost 8 bases, leaving 9 bases of the junction unmatched. This CDR3 has 14 amino acids. About this clonotype: What it recognizes is unknown.

Preparation of the TCRbeta library used unique molecular identifiers. TCRdb processed the PCR reads anew with MiXCR; each CDR3 protein has one entry. The sample has 450,000 to 700,000 distinct CDR3 sequences; about a quarter are singletons. The V and J genes are TRBV27 and TRBJ1-2; 8 nucleotides agree with TRBD1. This TCR was sampled from a boy in the first two years of life with Wiskott-Aldrich syndrome, due to receive a stem cell transplant. Sequenced here: PBMCs, sampled before TCRalphabeta/CD19-depleted stem cell transplant. The chain's CDR3 is CASGSGQGAYGYTF. The CDR3 DNA reads TGTGCCAGCGGTTCCGGACAGGGTGCCTATGGCTACACCTTC.